The source of this T cell receptor beta chain is a study of blood T cell repertoires in COVID-19. Assay: immunoSEQ multiplex PCR; the TCRdb copy retains only in-frame clones and omits some. Of around 160,000 clones in the sample, 80% to 90% were seen once. The sequencing input was peripheral blood. The TCR sequence derives from a man in his late teens or twenties with COVID-19, enrolled during active disease.

In nucleotides, the CDR3 is TGTGCCAGCAGCCCAGGACTAAAAAACTACGAGCAGTACTTC. It yields the protein CASSPGLKNYEQYF. This chain connects TRBV14 to TRBJ2-7, with D tentatively TRBD2 (6 bases). The germline V gene encodes CDR1 SGHDN and CDR2 FVKESK. Trimming shortened V by 4 bases and J by 3 bases, and 13 bases separated the two germline ends. The CDR3 consists of 14 residues.